These 8 T cell receptor beta chains originate from one sample sequenced in a study of graft-versus-host responses after intestinal transplantation. Antigen specificity for these receptors is unknown. Produced via immunoSEQ multiplex PCR; TCRdb's table is partial and in-frame only. This sample yields tens of thousands of clones, of which 90% to 95% are seen a single time; under 0.55% belongs to the top ten. This material consisted of unstimulated CD8+ T cells sorted from spleen or lymph node cells, taken before intestinal transplant. All receptors come from a human donor who received an intestinal transplant.

V is TRBV9 and J is TRBJ2-7; 11 nucleotides match TRBD1. The V segment lost 3 bases and the J segment 2 bases; nucleotides outside the gene matches: 4. Germline V gene lookup returns CDR1 SGDLS and CDR2 YYNGEE. This CDR3 is built from 15 residues. CDR3 DNA: TGTGCCAGCAGCGAGGGACAGGGGGATCCCTACGAGCAGTACTTC. It yields the protein CASSEGQGDPYEQYF. Filled out from reference TRBV9 and TRBJ2-7, the complete variable domain reads DSGVTQTPKHLITATGQRVTLRCSPRSGDLSVYWYQQSLDQGLQFLIQYYNGEERAKGNILERFSAQQFPDLHSELNLSSLELGDSALYFCASSEGQGDPYEQYFGPGTRLTVT.

The rearrangement joins TRBV4-1 to TRBJ2-1, with 11 bases aligning to TRBD1. The V gene end was trimmed by 0 bases and the J gene end by 6 bases; junction bases not matched to a gene: 7. This CDR3 is built from 17 residues. CDR1 is MGHRA, CDR2 YSYEKL, per germline. Here the CDR3 reads CASSQDRGQGESNEQFF. Written as DNA, the CDR3 is TGCGCCAGCAGCCAAGATAGGGGACAGGGGGAGTCCAATGAGCAGTTCTTC.

The J gene is TRBJ1-1, the V gene TRBV4-1; D is unresolved. This CDR3 has 14 amino acids. The germline V gene has CDR1 MGHRA and CDR2 YSYEKL. With 1 base removed from V and 0 bases from J, the gap between germline ends came to 6 bases. The CDR3: CASSQGGLNTEAFF. The CDR3 DNA reads as TGCGCCAGCAGCCAAGGAGGGTTGAACACTGAAGCTTTCTTT.

This clone was observed once. The V and J genes are TRBV10-3 and TRBJ1-5; D gene ambiguous. This CDR3 comprises 13 residues. Germline loops: CDR1 ENHRY, CDR2 SYGVKD. Trimming cost V 6 bases and J 4 bases, with 10 bases left between them. The CDR3 DNA sequence: TGTGCCATCAGCCCAGGCGTGAATCAGCCCCAGCATTTT. It specifies CAISPGVNQPQHF.

This chain uses TRBV7-2 with TRBJ2-2; 9 bases are shared with TRBD1. CDR1 and CDR2 (germline): SGHTA, FQGNSA. This CDR3 is built from 16 residues. Trimming at V came to 5 bases and at J to 7 bases, leaving 11 bases not matched to a gene. The CDR3 DNA reads as TGTGCCAGCAGCCTCACCGGGACAGGGTTCTTCGGGGAGCTGTTTTTT. Translation gives CASSLTGTGFFGELFF.

The genes are TRBV27 and TRBJ2-7; 9 bases map to TRBD1. V trimming: 4 bases; J trimming: 2 bases; junction bases outside the gene matches: 3. The V gene's germline CDR1 is MNHEY and CDR2 SMNVEV (reference sequence). This CDR3 region has 14 residues. The chain's CDR3 is CASSSDRGTYEQYF. Written as DNA, the CDR3 is TGTGCCAGCAGTTCGGACAGGGGAACCTACGAGCAGTACTTC.

The chain uses TRBV2 and TRBJ2-4, with no clear D. This CDR3 comprises 15 residues. Per the germline V gene, CDR1 is SNHLY and CDR2 is FYNNEI. V was clipped by 7 bases and J by 1 base, with 14 bases between them. The CDR3: CASNIPKEAKNIQYF. CDR3 DNA: TGTGCCAGCAACATCCCGAAGGAGGCCAAAAACATTCAGTACTTC.

The chain carries TRBV2 and TRBJ2-1, with 10 bases fitting TRBD2. Trimming took 5 bases from V and 7 from J; bases not matched to a gene: 5. The CDR3 loop spans 14 amino acids. CDR1 is SNHLY, CDR2 FYNNEI, per germline. The chain's CDR3 is CASSIAGGGNEQFF. The CDR3 DNA reads TGTGCCAGCAGTATAGCGGGAGGTGGGAATGAGCAGTTCTTC.